This T cell receptor beta chain is drawn from a study of blood T cell repertoires in COVID-19. On the study more broadly: COVID-19 samples collected from the United States, Italy and Spain covered acute and convalescent phases.

Per the study methods: By means of reference gene primer amplification, nucleated cell counts were estimated. Data came from immunoSEQ multiplex PCR; TCRdb stores just in-frame clones and leaves some out. Clonal size and the V and J genes are those of that table, whereas D and trimming came from the DNA. The table lists more than 400,000 clones, around 91% of them singletons. The CDR3 covers 17 residues. The V end lost 5 bases, the J end lost 0 bases, and 15 bases lay between the germline ends. Germline lookup yields CDR1 SGHRS and CDR2 YFSETQ. The age range of participants was about 18 to 95 years, with residence in fewer than 25 US areas. Which cohort a participant joined came from the clinical history participants gave.

This chain uses TRBV5-1 with TRBJ1-6; tentative D call: TRBD1 (6 bases). Sequencing was performed on PBMCs or T cells enriched from blood (not recorded which). This sequence originates from a man aged 18 to 29 who had recovered from COVID-19. CDR3 coding DNA: TGCGCCAGCAGGATGGATACAGGGAGCTCCTATAATTCACCCCTCCACTTT. The encoded protein is CASRMDTGSSYNSPLHF.